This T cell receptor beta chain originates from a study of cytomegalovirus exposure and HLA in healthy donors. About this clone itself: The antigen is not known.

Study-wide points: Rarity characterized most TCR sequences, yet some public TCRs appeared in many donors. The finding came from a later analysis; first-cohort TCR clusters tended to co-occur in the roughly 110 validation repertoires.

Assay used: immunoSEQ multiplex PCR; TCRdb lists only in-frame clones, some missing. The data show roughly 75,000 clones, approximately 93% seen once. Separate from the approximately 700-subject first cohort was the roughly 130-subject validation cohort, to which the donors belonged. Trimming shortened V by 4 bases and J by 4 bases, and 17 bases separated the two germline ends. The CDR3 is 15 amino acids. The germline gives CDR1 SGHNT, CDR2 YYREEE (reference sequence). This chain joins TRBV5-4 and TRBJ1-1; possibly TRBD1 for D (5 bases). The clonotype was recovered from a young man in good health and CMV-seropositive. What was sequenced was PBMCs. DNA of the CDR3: TGTGCCAGCAGCCCCAAGGCGGGGGGGACCACTGAAGCTTTCTTT. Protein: CASSPKAGGTTEAFF.